This T cell receptor beta chain was captured by sequencing in a study of blood T cell repertoires in COVID-19. The overall study: The samples span acute and convalescent COVID-19 from the United States, Italy and Spain. Sources were T cells, B-cell-depleted T cells, or PBMCs; the material itself was cDNA or gDNA.

Repertoires were generated with immunoSEQ multiplex PCR, while TCRdb's copy carries only in-frame clones and drops some. The sample consists of 200,000 to 300,000 clones, approximately 91% of them appearing once. With 3 bases removed from V and 4 bases from J, the gap between germline ends came to 16 bases. Germline V gene data show CDR1 as MGHRA and CDR2 as YSYEKL. This CDR3 contains 15 residues. Enrolled during active infection, Seattle patients were then followed longitudinally. The chain employs TRBV4-1 and TRBJ2-7; D might be TRBD2 (6 bases). The receptor was isolated from a man aged 25-40 years with COVID-19, enrolled during active disease. Sequencing was done on a sample of peripheral blood. CDR3 nucleotide sequence: TGCGCCAGCAGCCACCCGTTGGGGGGTTTATACGAGCAGTACTTC. This codes for CASSHPLGGLYEQYF.